This T cell receptor (beta chain) appears in the sequencing data of a study of CD8 T cells in Susac syndrome. CDR1 and CDR2 (germline): MNHNY, SVGAGI (reference sequence). Between the trimmed V and J ends, which lost 4 bases and 4 bases, there was a span of 16 bases. The CDR3 spans 16 residues. In blood CD8+ and CD4+ T cells, TCR beta underwent sequencing. Healthy donors constituted the control group, matched for age and sex. Purification of the CD8+ and CD4+ T cells relied on negative isolation, and TEMRA cells underwent FACS enrichment. Roughly 0.45 to 1 ug RNA was reverse transcribed with random hexamers. Multiplex immunoSEQ PCR targeted 54 Vbeta and 13 Jbeta TCR beta segments. TCRdb itself ran the immunoSEQ multiplex PCR reads through MiXCR, one entry per CDR3 protein. The data show fewer than 250,000 distinct CDR3 sequences, about 93% seen once.

The chain couples TRBV6-6 to TRBJ2-2, with D perhaps TRBD1 (5 bases). The sequence was obtained from a human donor in good health. Sequenced: CD4+ T cells from PBMCs. This CDR3 reads CASSSLLGVITGELFF. The CDR3 nucleotides are TGTGCCAGCAGTTCCCTTTTAGGGGTGATCACCGGGGAGCTGTTTTTT.